The 5 T cell receptor beta chains below come from one sample, sequenced in a study of blood T cell repertoires in COVID-19. The table came from immunoSEQ multiplex PCR; TCRdb's copy has only in-frame clones and leaves some out. This table has 200,000 to 250,000 clones, roughly nine tenths appearing once. Sequenced input: peripheral blood. The origin of the receptors is a woman aged 50 to 60 with COVID-19, enrolled during active disease.

The V and J genes are TRBV20-1 and TRBJ1-2; D uncertain. CDR3 size: 10 residues. The germline gives CDR1 DFQATT, CDR2 SNEGSKA (reference sequence). V dropped 5 bases and J dropped 7 bases, with 8 bases sitting between them. CDR3 DNA sequence: TGCAGTGCTCAAAGGAGTGGCTACACCTTC. Its translation is CSAQRSGYTF.

Written as DNA, the CDR3 is TGTGCCAGCAGCTTAGAACCCCGGGACAGTTACTCCTACGAGCAGTACTTC. Translated, it gives CASSLEPRDSYSYEQYF. The chain carries TRBV7-8 and TRBJ2-7; TRBD1 matches at 7 bases. V gave up 1 base and J gave up 0 bases; unmatched junction bases: 9. The germline V gene encodes CDR1 SGHVS and CDR2 FQNEAQ. This CDR3 is 17 amino acids long.

The genes are TRBV6-1 and TRBJ1-4; no definite D call. The CDR3 extends over 11 amino acids. CDR1 MNHNS and CDR2 SASEGT come from the germline V gene. Trimming removed 3 bases at V and 13 bases at J, with 9 bases between. CDR3 protein: CASSDARVLFF. The CDR3 DNA follows: TGTGCCAGCAGTGATGCCCGAGTACTGTTTTTT.

The sample holds a few counts of this clone. The V gene is TRBV6-5, the J gene TRBJ2-7; maybe TRBD2 (6 bases). The germline V gene encodes CDR1 MNHEY and CDR2 SVGAGI. Trimming took 8 bases from V and 2 from J, leaving 13 bases between them. There are 13 residues in the CDR3. The CDR3 DNA reads TGTGCCAGCCGGGACTCCCAAACCTACGAGCAGTACTTC. Protein: CASRDSQTYEQYF.

This clone is a singleton in its sample. V is TRBV7-2 and J is TRBJ1-2; possibly TRBD1 for D (5 bases). Germline CDR1 reads SGHTA; CDR2 reads FQGNSA. V gave up 1 base and J gave up 4 bases, with 16 bases separating them. CDR3 size: 16 residues. The CDR3 nucleotides are TGTGCCAGCAGCTTAGAGGGTTACAGGCCAGGCTATGGCTACACCTTC. Its translation: CASSLEGYRPGYGYTF.